Below, one T cell receptor (beta chain) is given with its context. This CDR3 has 14 residues. Per germline, CDR1 SGHNT and CDR2 YYREEE (reference sequence). The V end lost 4 bases, the J end lost 3 bases, and 11 bases lay between the germline ends. The sample is drawn from a study of technical replicates of blood from a few donors. The table came from immunoSEQ multiplex PCR; TCRdb's copy has only in-frame clones and leaves some out. The sample yields some 87,000 clones, around 97% seen once. This rearrangement joins TRBV5-4 to TRBJ1-3, with D possibly matching TRBD1 (5 bases). Sample: T cells isolated from PBMCs. The clonotype was recovered from a human donor in good health. The CDR3 here is CASSPSGVGNTIYF. In nucleotides, the CDR3 is TGTGCCAGCAGCCCTTCGGGGGTTGGAAACACCATATATTTT.